These 16 T cell receptor beta chains originate from one sample sequenced in a study of blood T cell repertoires in COVID-19. Profiling relied on immunoSEQ multiplex PCR, and the TCRdb table lists in-frame clones only, not all of them. The profile covers a few hundred thousand clones, with approximately 92% appearing a single time and approximately 6.8% taken by the ten largest. Material for sequencing was peripheral blood. Receptor source: a woman aged 30 to 39 with COVID-19, enrolled during active disease.

The chain joins TRBV9 to TRBJ2-2; D gene uncertain. Germline lookup yields CDR1 SGDLS and CDR2 YYNGEE. V lost 3 bases and J lost 2, with 17 bases in between. The CDR3 covers 17 residues. CDR3 amino acids: CASSEKTETINTGELFF. As DNA, the CDR3 is TGTGCCAGCAGCGAAAAGACTGAAACAATCAACACCGGGGAGCTGTTTTTT.

The V call is TRBV6-4, the J call TRBJ2-7; the D gene is possibly TRBD1 (6 bases). V was clipped by 4 bases and J by 3 bases, with 10 bases between them. In germline, CDR1 is MRHNA, CDR2 SNTAGT. The CDR3 totals 13 residues. As DNA, the CDR3 is TGTGCCAGCAGTGGACAGGTGTTCTACGAGCAGTACTTC. It is translated as CASSGQVFYEQYF.

The V and J genes are TRBV4-1 and TRBJ2-3; D remains unclear. The germline gives CDR1 MGHRA, CDR2 YSYEKL. V lost 0 bases, J lost 3 bases, and 7 bases lay in between. This CDR3 has 14 amino acids. The CDR3 sequence: CASSQEEQTDTQYF. Here the CDR3 DNA reads TGCGCCAGCAGCCAAGAGGAGCAAACAGATACGCAGTATTTT.

The gene calls are TRBV7-8 and TRBJ1-5; a weak D match, TRBD1 (5 bases). Deletions cut 5 bases from V and 0 bases from J, with 11 bases between. CDR1 is SGHVS, CDR2 FQNEAQ, per germline. CDR3 length: 15 residues. CDR3 protein: CASSRGEASNQPQHF. The CDR3 bases are TGTGCCAGCAGCCGGGGGGAGGCTAGCAATCAGCCCCAGCATTTT.

The chain couples TRBV7-3 to TRBJ2-7, with 10 bases aligning to TRBD1. CDR1 and CDR2 (germline): SGHTA, FQGTGA. The CDR3 spans 15 residues. J was trimmed by 7 bases and V by 5 bases; bases with no gene match: 11. CDR3 bases: TGTGCCAGCAGCCAACCGGGACAGGGGATGAGGGAGCAGTACTTC. This translates into CASSQPGQGMREQYF.

V usage is TRBV19 and J usage is TRBJ2-2; 8 bases are shared with TRBD1. The ends lost 6 bases at V and 1 base at J; junction bases unmatched: 4. This CDR3 is 15 amino acids long. Germline CDR1 reads LNHDA; CDR2 reads SQIVND (reference sequence). The CDR3 region has the DNA TGTGCCAGTAGCGCCGGGACAGGGAACACCGGGGAGCTGTTTTTT. Its protein product is CASSAGTGNTGELFF.

The rearrangement joins TRBV18 to TRBJ2-7, with TRBD1 matching 9 bases. Germline CDR1 and CDR2: KGHSH and LQKENI. The J segment lost 6 bases and the V segment lost 2 bases, leaving 8 bases of the junction unmatched. This CDR3 comprises 15 residues. CDR3 region: CASSPAGTGFLEQYF. CDR3 nucleotides: TGTGCCAGCTCACCAGCCGGGACAGGGTTTCTCGAGCAGTACTTC.

The chain carries TRBV18 and TRBJ2-1; possibly TRBD2 for D (5 bases). Germline lookup yields CDR1 KGHSH and CDR2 LQKENI. Trimming removed 4 bases at V and 0 bases at J, with 10 bases between. The CDR3 covers 15 residues. The CDR3 here is CASSQKADSYNEQFF. CDR3 in DNA: TGTGCCAGCTCACAGAAAGCGGACTCCTACAATGAGCAGTTCTTC.

The J gene is TRBJ2-7, the V gene TRBV7-9; 11 nucleotides line up with TRBD1. There are 14 residues in the CDR3. CDR1 is SEHNR and CDR2 is FQNEAQ in the germline V gene (reference sequence). J gave up 3 bases and V 4 bases, and 2 bases lay outside the gene matches. The CDR3 is CASSSGQGDYEQYF. CDR3 nucleotide sequence: TGTGCCAGCAGCTCGGGACAGGGGGACTACGAGCAGTACTTC.

Concerning this clone: Other DNA sequences from this sample encode an identical CDR3 as well. The V gene is TRBV10-3, the J gene TRBJ2-7; 14 bases are a match to TRBD2. Losses at the gene ends were 5 bases for V and 6 bases for J; bases not matched to a gene: 3. The CDR3 is 14 residues long. Germline CDR1 is ENHRY and CDR2 is SYGVKD. CDR3 sequence: CAISSGTSGSEQYF. In DNA form, the CDR3 reads TGTGCCATCAGTTCCGGGACTAGCGGGAGCGAGCAGTACTTC.

This chain links TRBV6-5 with TRBJ1-4; D gene ambiguous. Germline CDR1 reads MNHEY; CDR2 reads SVGAGI. V lost 6 bases and J lost 0, with 8 bases in between. The CDR3 spans 14 residues. The CDR3 bases are TGTGCCAGCAGGCCCGGGACAACTAATGAAAAACTGTTTTTT. This codes for CASRPGTTNEKLFF.

This clone was seen just once. The chain combines TRBV19 with TRBJ2-2; D not resolved. Germline CDR1 reads LNHDA; CDR2 reads SQIVND (reference sequence). This CDR3 region has 12 residues. V dropped 9 bases and J dropped 2 bases, with 7 bases sitting between them. This chain's CDR3 is CASRVNTGELFF. Here the CDR3 DNA reads TGTGCCAGCCGAGTAAACACCGGGGAGCTGTTTTTT. Together with reference TRBV19 and TRBJ2-2, the CDR3 gives the full variable domain: DGGITQSPKYLFRKEGQNVTLSCEQNLNHDAMYWYRQDPGQGLRLIYYSQIVNDFQKGDIAEGYSVSREKKESFPLTVTSAQKNPTAFYLCASRVNTGELFFGEGSRLTVL.

V is TRBV5-1 and J is TRBJ1-1; D remains unclear. V was trimmed by 3 bases and J by 0 bases, leaving 9 bases between them. Germline assignment: CDR1 SGHRS and CDR2 YFSETQ. The length of the CDR3 is 14 residues. CDR3 coding DNA: TGCGCCAGCAGCTCCCCAGAAATGAACACTGAAGCTTTCTTT. This encodes CASSSPEMNTEAFF.

This clone occurred once. The chain couples TRBV9 to TRBJ2-5; TRBD2 is a possible D gene (6 bases). V dropped 0 bases and J dropped 7 bases, with 13 bases sitting between them. This CDR3 has 14 amino acids. Germline V CDR1 and CDR2: SGDLS, YYNGEE. Here the CDR3 DNA reads TGTGCCAGCAGCGTAGAGGAGGGCGGCGGGACCCAGTACTTC. This codes for CASSVEEGGGTQYF.

The chain has TRBV7-9 and TRBJ2-3; 8 positions match TRBD2. The CDR3 consists of 15 residues. V dropped 11 bases and J dropped 0; count of bases not matched to a gene: 10. Per the germline V gene, CDR1 is SEHNR and CDR2 is FQNEAQ (reference sequence). The CDR3 is CADGGASGSTDTQYF. Here the CDR3 DNA reads TGTGCCGATGGAGGGGCTAGCGGGAGCACAGATACGCAGTATTTT.

The chain combines TRBV18 with TRBJ2-1; the D is unclear. Germline lookup yields CDR1 KGHSH and CDR2 LQKENI. The length of the CDR3 is 14 residues. V lost 0 bases and J 4 bases, leaving 7 bases between the germline ends. The DNA of the CDR3 is TGTGCCAGCTCACCACCGCCAGGATACAATGAGCAGTTCTTC. This translates into CASSPPPGYNEQFF.